Each of the 8 T cell receptor beta chains below was sequenced from the same sample in a study of beta chain features in type 1 diabetes. Overall study results and limits: Among patients with Type 1 diabetes, TCRB CDR3s were moderately but significantly shorter in every one of the four CD4+ subsets.

Investigators reverse transcribed all isolated RNA, so they sequenced expressed TCRB transcripts. Generated by immunoSEQ multiplex PCR, the TCRdb table keeps only in-frame clones and is missing some. The profile covers around 56,000 clones, with roughly 50% appearing a single time and 2.6% taken by the ten largest. Antigens of these TCRs are unknown. Material: Tregs from blood. All receptors come from a middle-aged woman with type 1 diabetes.

In this sample, this clone turned up a few times. The chain carries TRBV29-1 and TRBJ1-1; TRBD1 might be the D (6 bases). Deletions cut 1 base from V and 4 bases from J, with 19 bases between. There are 16 residues in the CDR3. Germline CDR1 is SQVTM and CDR2 is ANQGSEA. This CDR3 is CSVEGRGARYGTEAFF. CDR3 sequence (DNA): TGCAGCGTTGAAGGCCGGGGGGCAAGGTACGGCACTGAAGCTTTCTTT.

The chain links TRBV4-2 to TRBJ2-2, with 13 positions matching TRBD2. V trimming: 3 bases; J trimming: 4 bases; junction bases outside the gene matches: 11. This CDR3 has 19 residues. Germline V gene data show CDR1 as LGHNA and CDR2 as YNFKEQ. The CDR3 DNA follows: TGTGCCAGCAGCCAGCGGACTAGCGGGAGCTCCTGGGGCACCGGGGAGCTGTTTTTT. Encoded protein: CASSQRTSGSSWGTGELFF.

V and J are TRBV28 and TRBJ2-7, with 8 bases aligning to TRBD2. The ends lost 6 bases at V and 4 bases at J; junction bases unmatched: 8. Germline loops: CDR1 MDHEN, CDR2 SYDVKM. There are 14 residues in the CDR3. DNA of the CDR3: TGTGCCAGCAGGGCGACTAGCGAGAAATACGAGCAGTACTTC. Translating it yields CASRATSEKYEQYF.

The chain employs TRBV6-5 and TRBJ2-5, with 7 bases lining up with TRBD1. The V segment lost 2 bases and the J segment 4 bases; nucleotides outside the gene matches: 1. Per the germline V gene, CDR1 is MNHEY and CDR2 is SVGAGI. This CDR3 has 13 residues. For the CDR3, the DNA is TGTGCCAGCAGTTACCCAGGGGGAGAGACCCAGTACTTC. This codes for CASSYPGGETQYF.

The V gene is TRBV5-8, the J gene TRBJ2-6, with 7 positions matching TRBD1. The V segment lost 5 bases and the J segment 2 bases; nucleotides outside the gene matches: 4. The CDR3 has 15 residues. The germline V gene has CDR1 SGHTS and CDR2 YDEGEE. The CDR3 coding sequence is TGTGCCAGCAGATCTGACAGGGCTGGGGCCAACGTCCTGACTTTC. Residues: CASRSDRAGANVLTF. The full variable domain, completed using reference TRBV5-8 and TRBJ2-6, is EAGVTQSPTHLIKTRGQQATLRCSPISGHTSVYWYQQALGLGLQFLLWYDEGEERNRGNFPPRFSGRQFPNYSSELNVNALELEDSALYLCASRSDRAGANVLTFGAGSRLTVL.

This clone has just a few counts. This chain uses TRBV4-1 with TRBJ2-5; 7 nucleotides line up with TRBD2. V was pared by 6 bases and J by 5 bases, with 6 bases of the junction left unmatched. Germline V CDR1 and CDR2: MGHRA, YSYEKL. The CDR3 loop spans 13 amino acids. The CDR3 protein is CASSDPRGETQYF. The CDR3 DNA reads TGCGCCAGCAGTGATCCGCGGGGGGAGACCCAGTACTTC.

The chain is built from TRBV28 and TRBJ2-7; no firm D call. Trimming removed 5 bases from V and 3 bases from J, with 5 bases in between. CDR1 is MDHEN, CDR2 SYDVKM, per germline. There are 11 residues in the CDR3. CDR3 nucleotide sequence: TGTGCCAGCAGTACAAGCTACGAGCAGTACTTC. Its translation is CASSTSYEQYF.

This chain uses TRBV28 with TRBJ1-1, with D perhaps TRBD1 (5 bases). From germline, CDR1 is MDHEN and CDR2 SYDVKM. CDR3 length: 12 residues. The V end lost 6 bases, the J end lost 11 bases, and 16 bases lay between the germline ends. This CDR3 reads CASRRGTAGAFF. The CDR3 DNA follows: TGTGCCAGCAGGAGAGGGACTGCTGGGGCTTTCTTT.